A single sample gave rise to the 25 T cell receptor beta chains below, sequenced in a study of cytomegalovirus exposure and HLA in healthy donors. Primers: 60 Vbeta forward and 13 Jbeta reverse. The repertoire was sequenced with immunoSEQ multiplex PCR; TCRdb's copy has only in-frame clones and lacks some. The table lists about 110,000 clones, over 15% of them singletons. The sequenced sample consisted of PBMCs. The receptors were sampled from a woman between 18 and 30 years old in good health and CMV-seronegative.

The chain has TRBV19 and TRBJ1-5; D may be TRBD1 (5 bases). Germline V gene lookup returns CDR1 LNHDA and CDR2 SQIVND (reference sequence). The V gene lost 7 bases and the J gene lost 3 bases, with 10 bases spanning the gap. This CDR3 comprises 13 residues. CDR3 amino acids: CASTLDTNQPQHF. The CDR3 DNA reads as TGTGCCAGTACCCTGGACACCAATCAGCCCCAGCATTTT.

A few counts support this clone. The chain combines TRBV5-6 with TRBJ1-1; possible D gene TRBD1, 6 bases. The CDR3 contains 16 residues. With 1 base removed from V and 4 bases from J, the gap between germline ends came to 17 bases. Germline V gene data show CDR1 as SGHDT and CDR2 as YYEEEE. The CDR3 region has the DNA TGTGCCAGCAGCTTGTTACCGGCAGGGGTGGCCACTGAAGCTTTCTTT. It codes for CASSLLPAGVATEAFF. The full variable domain, rest sourced from reference TRBV5-6 and TRBJ1-1, is DAGVTQSPTHLIKTRGQQVTLRCSPKSGHDTVSWYQQALGQGPQFIFQYYEEEERQRGNFPDRFSGHQFPNYSSELNVNALLLGDSALYLCASSLLPAGVATEAFFGQGTRLTVV.

This clone was seen a few times. The chain links TRBV6-5 to TRBJ1-1; 7 bases align to TRBD1. The J segment lost 6 bases and the V segment lost 7 bases, leaving 8 bases of the junction unmatched. The germline CDR1 and CDR2 sequences are MNHEY and SVGAGI. This CDR3 has 13 residues. The chain's CDR3 is CASTPTGRAEAFF. The CDR3 DNA follows: TGTGCCAGCACCCCGACAGGGCGGGCTGAAGCTTTCTTT.

J is TRBJ1-4 and V is TRBV14, with D maybe TRBD1 (5 bases). Germline lookup yields CDR1 SGHDN and CDR2 FVKESK. V was cut by 1 base and J by 4 bases, with 10 bases left in between. The CDR3 runs to 15 residues. The CDR3 loop is CASSQVTGHNEKLFF. The CDR3 DNA reads as TGTGCCAGCAGCCAAGTCACAGGACATAATGAAAAACTGTTTTTT.

V usage is TRBV7-6 and J usage is TRBJ1-2, with D possibly TRBD1 on 6 matching bases. Trimming stripped 5 bases from V and 5 bases from J, with 27 bases between. The V gene's germline CDR1 is SGHVS and CDR2 FNYEAQ. There are 18 residues in the CDR3. DNA of the CDR3: TGTGCCAGCAGCCGTGGGACAAGCACGTCCCCCAGATTTTATGGCTACACCTTC. Amino acids: CASSRGTSTSPRFYGYTF.

This sequence joins TRBV4-2 and TRBJ1-2, with D possibly matching TRBD1 (5 bases). Germline loops: CDR1 LGHNA, CDR2 YNFKEQ. The CDR3 length is 15 residues. Trimming removed 4 bases at V and 7 bases at J, with 19 bases between. This chain's CDR3 is CASSRGGPPEGGYTF. CDR3 DNA: TGTGCCAGCAGCCGGGGGGGACCACCGGAGGGTGGCTACACCTTC.

CDR3 coding DNA: TGTGCCAGCAGCTTAATGGAGGGACAGGGAGTACACGAGCAGTACTTC. It is translated as CASSLMEGQGVHEQYF. The rearrangement uses TRBV7-2 and TRBJ2-7, with TRBD1 identical over 9 bases. The CDR3 length is 16 residues. With 2 bases clipped from V and 5 bases from J, the junction kept 10 bases outside the gene matches. Germline CDR1 SGHTA, CDR2 FQGNSA.

This clone has only one observation. The genes are TRBV7-9 and TRBJ2-7; the match to TRBD2 covers 9 bases. This CDR3 has 13 residues. V trimming: 5 bases; J trimming: 7 bases; junction bases outside the gene matches: 6. CDR1 and CDR2 (germline): SEHNR, FQNEAQ (reference sequence). This CDR3 is CASSLREGSEQYF. In DNA form, the CDR3 reads TGTGCCAGCAGCCTGCGGGAGGGCTCTGAGCAGTACTTC.

This clone was detected a few times. The V call is TRBV5-4, the J call TRBJ2-1; D gene unclear. This CDR3 region has 15 residues. Germline values: CDR1 SGHNT, CDR2 YYREEE (reference sequence). V lost 6 bases and J 0 bases, leaving 13 bases between the germline ends. In DNA, the CDR3 is TGTGCCAGCATCGAAAGTCCGAGCTCCTACAATGAGCAGTTCTTC. Its protein product is CASIESPSSYNEQFF.

This rearrangement joins TRBV7-9 to TRBJ1-5, with D maybe TRBD1 (5 bases). The V gene lost 10 bases and the J gene lost 2 bases, with 12 bases spanning the gap. From germline, CDR1 is SEHNR and CDR2 FQNEAQ (reference sequence). There are 13 residues in the CDR3. CDR3 sequence (DNA): TGTGCCACAACCGCGGGGGGCAATCAGCCCCAGCATTTT. Translation: CATTAGGNQPQHF.

The chain links TRBV7-9 to TRBJ2-2; 9 bases match TRBD2. CDR1 SEHNR and CDR2 FQNEAQ come from the germline V gene (reference sequence). CDR3 length equals 15 residues. Germline trimming cut 3 bases from V and 6 bases from J; bases unmatched to any gene: 5. CDR3 residues: CASSFRAGGAGELFF. The DNA for the CDR3 is TGTGCCAGCAGCTTCCGAGCGGGGGGTGCCGGGGAGCTGTTTTTT.

This clone came up a few times. The chain is built from TRBV6-5 and TRBJ2-7; 10 bases map to TRBD1. The germline gives CDR1 MNHEY, CDR2 SVGAGI. CDR3 length equals 14 residues. The junction had 7 bases not matched to a gene; V was cut back by 5 bases and J by 6 bases. As DNA, the CDR3 is TGTGCCAGCAGTATAGGACAGGGGGACTCCGAGCAGTACTTC. This codes for CASSIGQGDSEQYF.

The CDR3 is CASSNSGDSSYNEQFF. In DNA, the CDR3 is TGTGCCAGCAGCAATAGCGGGGATAGCTCCTACAATGAGCAGTTCTTC. V usage is TRBV7-3 and J usage is TRBJ2-1, with TRBD2 matching over 8 bases. The CDR3 has 16 amino acids. After removal of 5 bases from V and 0 bases from J, the junction contained 6 bases not matched to a gene. Germline assignment: CDR1 SGHTA and CDR2 FQGTGA.

In its sample, this clone was seen a few times. The chain carries TRBV6-1 and TRBJ1-1, with 8 bases lining up with TRBD1. With V trimmed by 4 bases and J by 0 bases, 4 bases remained unmatched. CDR1 MNHNS and CDR2 SASEGT come from the germline V gene. There are 15 residues in the CDR3. The CDR3 region has the DNA TGTGCCAGCAGTGTGTACAGGGGGATGAACACTGAAGCTTTCTTT. The encoded protein is CASSVYRGMNTEAFF.

This clone was seen a handful of times. The rearrangement joins TRBV28 to TRBJ1-4, with a weak D call TRBD1 (6 bases). V was clipped by 2 bases and J by 8 bases, with 15 bases between them. This CDR3 comprises 15 residues. Per the germline V gene, CDR1 is MDHEN and CDR2 is SYDVKM. CDR3 in DNA: TGTGCCAGCAGTTTAGGGCAGGGGTTTAGGGAAAAACTGTTTTTT. Amino acid sequence: CASSLGQGFREKLFF.

This clone appeared a few times. The genes are TRBV14 and TRBJ1-1; 7 bases match TRBD1. Looked up from germline, CDR1 is SGHDN and CDR2 is FVKESK. The CDR3 sequence is 15 residues long. Trimming removed 4 bases from V and 0 bases from J; junction bases left unmatched: 5. CDR3 amino acids: CASSRTTGLNTEAFF. The CDR3 region has the DNA TGTGCCAGCAGCCGTACGACAGGGCTGAACACTGAAGCTTTCTTT.

This clone was counted only a few times. V and J are TRBV6-6 and TRBJ1-1; D remains ambiguous. This CDR3 is 16 amino acids long. Between the trimmed V and J ends, which lost 3 bases and 8 bases, there was a span of 22 bases. Germline V lookup: CDR1 MNHNY, CDR2 SVGAGI (reference sequence). CDR3 loop: CASSYYPGSLAGEAFF. Written as DNA, the CDR3 is TGTGCCAGCAGTTATTACCCGGGGAGCTTGGCGGGCGAAGCTTTCTTT.

CDR3 nucleotide sequence: TGTGCCAGCAGCTTAAATCCAGGGACAGGGCCTGAAAAACTGTTTTTT. Translated, it gives CASSLNPGTGPEKLFF. V usage is TRBV11-2 and J usage is TRBJ1-4; TRBD1 agrees at 9 bases. Germline loops: CDR1 SGHAT, CDR2 FQNNGV. This CDR3 is built from 16 residues. The V segment lost 2 bases and the J segment 7 bases; nucleotides outside the gene matches: 8. The full variable domain, in which reference TRBV11-2 and TRBJ1-4 provide the parts outside the CDR3, is EAGVAQSPRYKIIEKRQSVAFWCNPISGHATLYWYQQILGQGPKLLIQFQNNGVVDDSQLPKDRFSAERLKGVDSTLKIQPAKLEDSAVYLCASSLNPGTGPEKLFFGSGTQLSVL.

The rearrangement links TRBV2 to TRBJ1-1; D is uncertain. CDR1 SNHLY and CDR2 FYNNEI come from the germline V gene. The CDR3 length is 13 residues. The V end lost 3 bases, the J end lost 4 bases, and 9 bases lay between the germline ends. The DNA of the CDR3 is TGTGCCAGCAGTGAGATAGGAGGCACTGAAGCTTTCTTT. Its translation: CASSEIGGTEAFF. The whole variable domain, filled in from reference TRBV2 and TRBJ1-1, reads EPEVTQTPSHQVTQMGQEVILRCVPISNHLYFYWYRQILGQKVEFLVSFYNNEISEKSEIFDDQFSVERPDGSNFTLKIRSTKLEDSAMYFCASSEIGGTEAFFGQGTRLTVV.

The V call is TRBV6-5, the J call TRBJ1-2, with a possible D match to TRBD1 (5 bases). The V and J ends lost 0 bases and 4 bases respectively, with 12 bases between them. This CDR3 contains 15 residues. CDR1 and CDR2 from the germline V gene are MNHEY and SVGAGI. In DNA, the CDR3 is TGTGCCAGCAGTTACTCGTTGCGGGGGATCTATGGCTACACCTTC. This sequence encodes CASSYSLRGIYGYTF.

This clone was seen a handful of times. This CDR3 is CASSTGTSGMRFF. The CDR3 DNA reads TGTGCCAGCAGCACCGGGACTAGCGGGATGCGGTTCTTC. J is TRBJ2-1 and V is TRBV5-4; 13 positions match TRBD2. The junction had 7 bases not matched to a gene; V was cut back by 4 bases and J by 15 bases. Germline CDR1 is SGHNT and CDR2 is YYREEE (reference sequence). The CDR3 extends over 13 amino acids.

This clone was counted only a few times. The same CDR3 can be traced to other DNA sequences in this sample. This chain joins TRBV2 and TRBJ1-5; D gene uncertain. The CDR3 is 13 amino acids. V was cut by 6 bases and J by 2 bases, with 8 bases left in between. Germline V gene lookup returns CDR1 SNHLY and CDR2 FYNNEI. The CDR3 DNA sequence: TGTGCCAGCAGGGGAGGCGGCAATCAGCCCCAGCATTTT. It translates to CASRGGGNQPQHF.

This clone was counted a few times. The gene calls are TRBV7-9 and TRBJ1-4; a weak D match, TRBD1 (6 bases). Between the trimmed V and J ends, which lost 5 bases and 6 bases, there was a span of 13 bases. The V gene's germline CDR1 is SEHNR and CDR2 FQNEAQ (reference sequence). The CDR3 loop spans 14 amino acids. CDR3: CASSLQGRDEKLFF. For the CDR3, the DNA is TGTGCCAGCAGCCTTCAGGGGAGGGATGAAAAACTGTTTTTT.

The chain joins TRBV5-4 to TRBJ2-1; 16 bases are a match to TRBD2. CDR1 is SGHNT and CDR2 is YYREEE in the germline V gene (reference sequence). CDR3 length: 17 amino acids. V was pared by 1 base and J by 4 bases, with 2 bases of the junction left unmatched. The CDR3 spells CASSLWGLAGGYNEQFF. CDR3 DNA sequence: TGTGCCAGCAGCTTGTGGGGACTAGCGGGAGGGTACAATGAGCAGTTCTTC.

This clone was counted between two and nine times. V and J are TRBV7-9 and TRBJ2-7; TRBD1 aligns across 10 bases. V lost 4 bases to trimming and J lost 3 bases; unmatched junction nucleotides: 6. Germline-derived CDR1 and CDR2 are SEHNR and FQNEAQ (reference sequence). This CDR3 spans 15 amino acids. CDR3 nucleotide sequence: TGTGCCAGCAGCTCCCCAGGACAGGGGGACTACGAGCAGTACTTC. This codes for CASSSPGQGDYEQYF.